This T cell receptor beta chain was obtained from a study of T cells in Graves' hyperthyroidism and ophthalmopathy. Study observations and caveats: The model anticipated ophthalmopathy a median about 7 months pre-onset. Separation of ophthalmopathy from stable hyperthyroidism was achieved by a 13 V-J model.

This clonotype showed up just a few times. Its antigen is unknown. TCR beta CDR3 sequences were amplified from RNA transcripts. The HTBI primer set was used in a first-round RT-PCR of the TCR CDR3. MiXCR, run by TCRdb on the multiplex PCR reads, gives a single entry per CDR3 protein. Here the sample spans 300,000 to 400,000 distinct CDR3 sequences, around 20% being singletons. Diagnostic decisions used clinical symptoms, serum thyroxine and TRAb, thyroid ultrasound and orbital computed tomography. Trimming removed 1 base at V and 7 bases at J, with 17 bases between. The CDR3 loop spans 16 amino acids. Germline V gene lookup returns CDR1 SGDLS and CDR2 YYNGEE.

This TCR came from a woman aged 50 to 60 with Graves' hyperthyroidism. The sample taken for sequencing was blood. This sequence joins TRBV9 and TRBJ2-2, with D maybe TRBD2 (6 bases). The CDR3 bases are TGTGCCAGCAGCGTATCTCTCGCGGGACGTGGCGGGGAGCTGTTTTTT. Protein sequence: CASSVSLAGRGGELFF.